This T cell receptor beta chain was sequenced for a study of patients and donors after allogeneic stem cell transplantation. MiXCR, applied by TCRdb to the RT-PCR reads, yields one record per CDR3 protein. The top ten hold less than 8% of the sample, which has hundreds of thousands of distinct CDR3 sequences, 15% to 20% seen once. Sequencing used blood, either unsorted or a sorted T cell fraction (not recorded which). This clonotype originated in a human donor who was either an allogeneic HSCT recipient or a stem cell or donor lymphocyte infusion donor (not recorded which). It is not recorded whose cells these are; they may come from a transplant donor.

This chain's CDR3 is CASSPSGGASGEQYF. In DNA form, the CDR3 reads TGTGCCAGCTCACCTAGCGGGGGGGCCTCTGGCGAGCAGTACTTC. The V gene is TRBV18, the J gene TRBJ2-7; 11 nucleotides line up with TRBD2. CDR1 and CDR2 (germline): KGHSH, LQKENI. The CDR3 contains 15 residues. Trimming cost V 3 bases and J 6 bases; bases outside gene matches: 7.